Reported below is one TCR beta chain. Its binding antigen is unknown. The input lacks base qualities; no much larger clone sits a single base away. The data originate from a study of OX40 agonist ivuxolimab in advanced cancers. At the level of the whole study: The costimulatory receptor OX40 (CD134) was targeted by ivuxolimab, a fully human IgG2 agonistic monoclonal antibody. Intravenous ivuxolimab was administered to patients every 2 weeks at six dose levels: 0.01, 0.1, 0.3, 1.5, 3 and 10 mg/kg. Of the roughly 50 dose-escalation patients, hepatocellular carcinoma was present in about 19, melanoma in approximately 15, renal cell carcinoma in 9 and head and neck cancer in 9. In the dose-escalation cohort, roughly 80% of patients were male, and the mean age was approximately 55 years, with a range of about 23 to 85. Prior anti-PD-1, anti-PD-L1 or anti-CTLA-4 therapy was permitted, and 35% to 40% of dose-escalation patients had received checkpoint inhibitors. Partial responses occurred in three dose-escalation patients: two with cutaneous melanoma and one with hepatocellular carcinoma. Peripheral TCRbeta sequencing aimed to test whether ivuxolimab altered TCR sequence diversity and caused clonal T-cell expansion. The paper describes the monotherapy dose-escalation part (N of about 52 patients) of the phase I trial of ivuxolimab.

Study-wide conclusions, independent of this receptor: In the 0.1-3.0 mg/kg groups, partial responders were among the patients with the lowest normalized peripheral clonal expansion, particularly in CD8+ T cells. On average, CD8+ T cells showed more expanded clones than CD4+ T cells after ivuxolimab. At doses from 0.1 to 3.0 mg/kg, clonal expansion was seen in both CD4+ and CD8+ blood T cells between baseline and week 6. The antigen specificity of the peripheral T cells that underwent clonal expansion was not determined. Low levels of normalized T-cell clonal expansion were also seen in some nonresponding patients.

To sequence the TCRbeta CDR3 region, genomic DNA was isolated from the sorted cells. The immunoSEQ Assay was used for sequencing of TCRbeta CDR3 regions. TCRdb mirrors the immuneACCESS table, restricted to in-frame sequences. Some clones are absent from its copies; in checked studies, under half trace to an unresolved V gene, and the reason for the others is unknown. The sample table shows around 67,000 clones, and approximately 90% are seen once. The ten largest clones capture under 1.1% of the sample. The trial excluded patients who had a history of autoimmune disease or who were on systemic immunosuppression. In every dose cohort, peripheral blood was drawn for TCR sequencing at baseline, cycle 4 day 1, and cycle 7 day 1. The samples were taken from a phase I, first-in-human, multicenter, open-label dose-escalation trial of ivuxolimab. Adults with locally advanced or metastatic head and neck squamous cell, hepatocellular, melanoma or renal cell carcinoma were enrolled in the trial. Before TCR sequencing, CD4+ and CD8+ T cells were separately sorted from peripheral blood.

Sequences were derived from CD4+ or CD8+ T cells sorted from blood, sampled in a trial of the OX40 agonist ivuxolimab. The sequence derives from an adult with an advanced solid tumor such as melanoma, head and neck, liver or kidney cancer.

CDR3 reads: CASSLAGLYSYEQYF. Read as DNA, the sequence is TGTGCCAGCAGCTTAGCGGGACTCTACTCCTACGAGCAGTACTTC. This sequence uses TRBV11-3 and TRBJ2-7; 6 matching bases give a weak D call of TRBD2. Trimming costs V 1 base and J 0 bases, and their ends lie 10 bases apart. The CDR3 spans 15 residues, from the cysteine through the phenylalanine. The kept DNA is CDR3 alone, 45 bases in frame from the first base. From the germline V gene, CDR1 is SGHNT and CDR2 is YENEEA.